This T cell receptor beta chain was sequenced during a study of cytomegalovirus exposure and HLA in healthy donors. V was cut by 0 bases and J by 4 bases, with 18 bases left in between. Germline V gene sequence: CDR1 SQVTM, CDR2 ANQGSEA. The CDR3 length is 17 residues. Study-level findings and limits: The classifier, whose performance was assessed in both the original and validation cohorts, reportedly diagnosed cytomegalovirus status with high specificity and sensitivity. Among TCR beta chains, those listed as cytomegalovirus-associated numbered over 150. In the roughly 120 validation repertoires, a later analysis found that first-cohort TCR clusters tended to co-occur.

The donors were members of the validation cohort comprising roughly 130 subjects, separate from the roughly 680-subject first cohort. Using immunoSEQ multiplex PCR, the repertoire was profiled, and TCRdb retains in-frame clones only, with some absent. The sample records fewer than 150,000 clones, around 86% being singletons. Concerning this clone: Its cognate antigen is unknown.

The chain uses TRBV29-1 and TRBJ1-4; D might be TRBD1 (6 bases). This clonotype originated in a young man in good health and CMV-seronegative. The sequenced sample was PBMCs. Written as DNA, the CDR3 is TGCAGCGTTGAAGATCGTAACAGGGCATCGGGTAATGAAAAACTGTTTTTT. It is translated as CSVEDRNRASGNEKLFF.